This T cell receptor (beta chain) was found in a study of identical twins. Via MiXCR, TCRdb re-called the 5' RACE reads, giving one row per CDR3 protein. This sample has hundreds of thousands of distinct CDR3 sequences, with roughly 20% found just once. This CDR3 is 11 amino acids long. Trimming shortened V by 10 bases and J by 8 bases, and 13 bases separated the two germline ends. General study results and limits: High-abundance cord blood beta clonotypes had fewer insertions; memory repertoires showed none.

In regard to this clonotype: The antigen remains undetermined.

The data were also submitted as part of a second study, on T cells expressing NK-cell markers. That study adds: Sorted CD3+CD56+NKG2C+, CD3+CD56+NKG2C- and CD3+CD56-NKG2C+ T-cell subsets were beta-chain profiled.

Sequencing was done on a sample of PBMCs. The chain joins TRBV12-3 or TRBV12-4 to TRBJ2-3; the D is unclear. The receptor's source is a woman aged 18 to 35 in good health. The CDR3 loop reads CAIDRAGTQYF. CDR3 DNA: TGTGCCATAGATCGGGCTGGTACGCAGTATTTT.